Each of the 2 T cell receptor beta chains below was sequenced from the same sample in a study of blood T cell repertoires in COVID-19. Here immunoSEQ multiplex PCR was the method, and the copy in TCRdb shows in-frame clones only, minus some. The table has approximately 63,000 clones, about 86% seen once. The specimen was peripheral blood. The origin of the receptors is an elderly woman with active COVID-19.

The chain recombines TRBV7-9 with TRBJ1-6; D is undetermined. V was pared by 5 bases and J by 2 bases, with 13 bases between. Germline V gives CDR1 SEHNR, CDR2 FQNEAQ (reference sequence). The CDR3 covers 16 residues. CDR3 region: CASSTERDTYNSPLHF. The CDR3 nucleotides are TGTGCCAGCAGCACTGAGAGGGATACCTATAATTCACCCCTCCACTTT.

The chain recombines TRBV7-2 with TRBJ2-1; D possibly corresponds to TRBD2 (5 bases). The germline CDR1 and CDR2 sequences are SGHTA and FQGNSA. The V gene lost 1 base and the J gene lost 0 bases, with 13 bases spanning the gap. This CDR3 is 17 amino acids long. The CDR3 loop is CASSLDVWESSYNEQFF. The CDR3 DNA follows: TGTGCCAGCAGCTTAGATGTTTGGGAGAGCTCCTACAATGAGCAGTTCTTC.